One sample yielded the 23 T cell receptor beta chains listed below, sequenced in a study of blood T cells in healthy people across ages. Alongside a J-beta primer mix, a sample-barcoded 5' primer served in a second PCR lasting roughly 6 to 11 cycles. TCRdb itself ran the 5' RACE reads through MiXCR, one entry per CDR3 protein. The sample shows approximately 780,000 distinct CDR3 sequences, around a quarter of them seen only once. This sample also appeared in a second study, on T cells of mothers and their children.

Material for sequencing was blood. Receptors originate from a boy between 5 and 17 years old in good health.

The chain uses TRBV15 and TRBJ1-4; possibly TRBD1 for D (5 bases). CDR1 LNHNV and CDR2 YYDKDF come from the germline V gene (reference sequence). This CDR3 comprises 19 residues. The V gene lost 2 bases and the J gene lost 4 bases, with 23 bases spanning the gap. The CDR3 loop reads CATSRYRPGTSLGNEKLFF. The CDR3 DNA follows: TGTGCCACCAGCAGATACCGTCCCGGGACCTCCTTGGGTAATGAAAAACTGTTTTTT.

This clonotype occurred a few times. The chain links TRBV20-1 to TRBJ2-5; 10 bases are shared with TRBD1. Germline CDR1 and CDR2: DFQATT and SNEGSKA (reference sequence). CDR3 length: 15 residues. The trim removed 2 bases at V and 4 bases at J, leaving 7 bases unmatched. The CDR3 here is CSARKGQGSIETQYF. The CDR3 DNA reads as TGCAGTGCTAGAAAGGGACAGGGGAGTATAGAGACCCAGTACTTC.

In its sample, this clonotype was seen once. The chain combines TRBV5-1 with TRBJ1-3; D call uncertain. CDR3 length: 15 residues. V was clipped by 0 bases and J by 2 bases, with 9 bases between them. The germline CDR1 and CDR2 sequences are SGHRS and YFSETQ. The CDR3 sequence is CASSLVGSAGNTIYF. Written as DNA, the CDR3 is TGCGCCAGCAGCTTGGTCGGATCAGCTGGAAACACCATATATTTT.

The V gene is TRBV28, the J gene TRBJ1-6; D gene uncertain. The germline gives CDR1 MDHEN, CDR2 SYDVKM. The CDR3 spans 13 residues. V was clipped by 3 bases and J by 9 bases, with 9 bases between them. CDR3 sequence: CASSFPGGSPLHF. CDR3 coding DNA: TGTGCCAGCAGTTTCCCCGGCGGTTCACCCCTCCACTTT.

The chain carries TRBV2 and TRBJ1-2; tentatively, D is TRBD1 (6 bases). Trimming left V 4 bases short and J 2 bases short, with 14 bases between. The V gene's germline CDR1 is SNHLY and CDR2 FYNNEI. CDR3 size: 15 residues. The CDR3 nucleotides read TGTGCCAGCAGTGCACAGGGCGTTGCCAACTATGGCTACACCTTC. It yields the protein CASSAQGVANYGYTF.

The chain recombines TRBV4-1 with TRBJ1-2; D call uncertain. The CDR3 sequence is 14 residues long. V gave up 9 bases and J gave up 0 bases, with 14 bases separating them. CDR1 and CDR2 (germline): MGHRA, YSYEKL. For the CDR3, the DNA is TGCGCCAGTTCCACGACGGCAACTAACTATGGCTACACCTTC. As protein: CASSTTATNYGYTF.

V usage is TRBV13 and J usage is TRBJ1-6; the D is unclear. The germline V gene encodes CDR1 PRHDT and CDR2 FYEKMQ (reference sequence). V gave up 4 bases and J gave up 6 bases, with 13 bases separating them. This CDR3 contains 15 residues. The CDR3 DNA follows: TGTGCCAGCAGCTGGGCCACGGACGGTAATTCACCCCTCCACTTT. As protein: CASSWATDGNSPLHF.

In nucleotides, the CDR3 is TGTGCCAGCAGTTTTGGGGGAGTCGAGCAGTACTTC. It is translated as CASSFGGVEQYF. The chain is built from TRBV12-3 or TRBV12-4 and TRBJ2-7; the D call may be TRBD1 or TRBD2 (5 bases each). Between the trimmed V and J ends, which lost 3 bases and 6 bases, there was a span of 9 bases. This CDR3 region has 12 residues.

The sample holds a few counts of this clonotype. The chain couples TRBV29-1 to TRBJ2-5, with 7 positions matching TRBD1. This CDR3 has 16 residues. V was clipped by 4 bases and J by 3 bases; unmatched bases: 14. In germline, CDR1 is SQVTM, CDR2 ANQGSEA. The CDR3 region has the DNA TGCAGCGTTGTCCAGGGGGAGCTGGGACCCGAAGAGACCCAGTACTTC. Its protein is CSVVQGELGPEETQYF.

Only a few counts were recorded for this clonotype. The V call is TRBV7-9, the J call TRBJ2-3, with 11 bases aligning to TRBD2. V shed 5 bases and J 4 bases; nucleotides not matched to a gene: 2. CDR3 size: 14 residues. The germline gives CDR1 SEHNR, CDR2 FQNEAQ (reference sequence). CDR3 nucleotides: TGTGCCAGCAGCGGGACTAGCGGACCAGATACGCAGTATTTT. Its translation is CASSGTSGPDTQYF.

The rearrangement links TRBV2 to TRBJ1-6; 7 positions match TRBD1. The trim removed 6 bases at V and 10 bases at J, leaving 6 bases unmatched. The CDR3 contains 13 residues. From germline, CDR1 is SNHLY and CDR2 FYNNEI. The CDR3 spells CASRSTGVSPLHF. The DNA of the CDR3 is TGTGCCAGCAGATCCACAGGGGTATCACCCCTCCACTTT.

This clonotype was counted between two and nine times. The chain joins TRBV11-2 to TRBJ2-7, with D unclear. Germline CDR1 SGHAT, CDR2 FQNNGV. The CDR3 is 13 amino acids. Between the trimmed V and J ends, which lost 5 bases and 3 bases, there was a span of 11 bases. The CDR3 nucleotides are TGTGCCAGCAGCGGCCGGGCCCTCTACGAGCAGTACTTC. It translates to CASSGRALYEQYF.

The chain carries TRBV7-3 and TRBJ2-3, with D tentatively TRBD2 (5 bases). The ends were cut back, 2 bases at V and 6 bases at J, with 12 bases in the middle. The CDR3 is 14 amino acids. The V gene's germline CDR1 is SGHTA and CDR2 FQGTGA. The CDR3, as DNA: TGTGCCAGCAGCTTACTTACTAGTGCGGATACGCAGTATTTT. Translated: CASSLLTSADTQYF.

In this sample, this clonotype turned up a few times. The chain uses TRBV7-4 and TRBJ2-5, with D hard to call. Trimming took 2 bases from V and 5 from J, leaving 15 bases between them. Germline lookup yields CDR1 SGHVT and CDR2 SQSDAQ. The CDR3 spans 15 residues. The CDR3 protein is CASSLSRSPRETQYF. CDR3 DNA: TGTGCCAGCAGCTTAAGCAGGTCCCCACGGGAGACCCAGTACTTC.

This clonotype was seen a handful of times. The DNA is left out, because the CDR3 cannot be placed on it with certainty; the CDR3 is given as TCRdb lists it. V usage is TRBV7-3 and J usage is TRBJ2-5. A total of 13 residues make up the CDR3, ends included. From germline, CDR1 is SGHTA and CDR2 FQGTGA. The CDR3 protein is CASSLDFGNEQLF.

The rearrangement joins TRBV20-1 to TRBJ1-3, with 8 bases identical to TRBD1. The trim removed 3 bases at V and 4 bases at J, leaving 8 bases unmatched. The length of the CDR3 is 15 residues. CDR1 and CDR2 (germline): DFQATT, SNEGSKA (reference sequence). The CDR3 DNA follows: TGCAGTGCTAGGGATCAGGGGGCTGCAGGAAACACCATATATTTT. As protein: CSARDQGAAGNTIYF.

This clonotype was seen a handful of times. The chain is built from TRBV5-1 and TRBJ2-1; 10 bases are shared with TRBD2. The CDR3 extends over 21 amino acids. The germline V gene encodes CDR1 SGHRS and CDR2 YFSETQ. V dropped 1 base and J dropped 0; count of bases not matched to a gene: 16. The CDR3 nucleotides read TGCGCCAGCAGCTTGCCGAAGGGGCCTAGCGGGGGTTCTAGCTCCTACAATGAGCAGTTCTTC. Amino acids: CASSLPKGPSGGSSSYNEQFF.

This chain connects TRBV5-1 to TRBJ2-1; TRBD1 or TRBD2 may be the D gene (6 bases each). The J call may not be correct, given that the DNA end is closer to TRBJ2-5. Germline-derived CDR1 and CDR2 are SGHRS and YFSETQ. This CDR3 spans 17 amino acids. CDR3 sequence: CASSLDGGASGSETQYF. The CDR3 nucleotides read TGCGCCAGCAGCTTGGACGGGGGCGCCTCCGGTTCCGAGACCCAGTACTTC.

This clonotype turned up a few times. The chain joins TRBV20-1 to TRBJ1-3, with no clear D. The CDR3 runs 13 residues. CDR1 is DFQATT, CDR2 SNEGSKA, per germline (reference sequence). The V end was cut by 3 bases, the J end by 0 bases, with 6 bases between. CDR3 in DNA: TGCAGTGCTAGGGCCTTCTCTGGAAACACCATATATTTT. Encoded protein: CSARAFSGNTIYF.

The chain has TRBV20-1 and TRBJ2-7; perhaps TRBD1 as D (6 bases). The CDR3 covers 13 residues. Trimming pared 1 base from V and 2 bases from J, leaving 9 bases between. CDR1 is DFQATT, CDR2 SNEGSKA, per germline (reference sequence). CDR3 in amino acids: CSARGQGTYEQYF. Written as DNA, the CDR3 is TGCAGTGCTAGAGGGCAGGGGACCTACGAGCAGTACTTC.

This chain links TRBV12-3 or TRBV12-4 with TRBJ2-2, with a possible D match to TRBD1 (5 bases). Trimming cost V 4 bases and J 3 bases, with 12 bases left between them. The CDR3 covers 15 residues. CDR3 residues: CASSWGSRDTGELFF. CDR3 sequence (DNA): TGTGCCAGCAGTTGGGGAAGCAGGGACACCGGGGAGCTGTTTTTT.

This chain joins TRBV7-9 and TRBJ2-7, with 9 bases identical to TRBD2. J was trimmed by 0 bases and V by 6 bases; bases with no gene match: 18. Germline V gives CDR1 SEHNR, CDR2 FQNEAQ (reference sequence). The CDR3 runs 19 residues. The CDR3 region is CASRPLEGLAGLSSYEQYF. The CDR3 DNA reads as TGTGCCAGCAGGCCTCTCGAAGGGCTAGCGGGGTTGAGCTCCTACGAGCAGTACTTC.

This clonotype was seen a handful of times. The V gene is TRBV10-3, the J gene TRBJ2-1; weak D call: TRBD2 (5 bases). The CDR3 is made up of 14 amino acids. Germline V gene data show CDR1 as ENHRY and CDR2 as SYGVKD. V lost 2 bases, J lost 4 bases, and 9 bases lay in between. CDR3 nucleotide sequence: TGTGCCATCAGTGAGAGCGGCCTATACAATGAGCAGTTCTTC. This codes for CAISESGLYNEQFF.